The entry that follows covers one T cell receptor beta chain sequence. This entry belongs to a study of T-cell memory formation after mild COVID-19. This CDR3 has 15 amino acids. CDR1 is KGHSH and CDR2 is LQKENI in the germline V gene. V was shortened by 1 base and J by 3 bases, with 12 bases between the two germline ends. TCRdb processed the 5' RACE reads anew with MiXCR; each CDR3 protein has one entry. In the table there are around 450,000 distinct CDR3 sequences, about 24% of which are singletons. Input material: PBMCs or a T cell subset sorted from them (not recorded which). This TCR was sampled from an adult woman who had mild COVID-19 (a few samples of this study predate the infection). Cell type and time point are not known. This chain joins TRBV18 and TRBJ1-1; D gene unclear. The chain's CDR3 is CASSPRTGGDTEAFF. The CDR3 DNA reads TGTGCCAGCTCACCACGGACGGGCGGGGACACTGAAGCTTTCTTT.